This TCR beta chain appears in the sequencing data of a study of blood T cell repertoires in COVID-19. Whole-study context: From T cells, B-cell-depleted T cells, or PBMCs came the material, which was cDNA or gDNA.

The participants were between roughly 18 and 100 years old and came from under 25 US areas. Clones were sequenced by immunoSEQ multiplex PCR, and TCRdb holds only the in-frame ones, with some missing. The sample records approximately 250,000 clones, around 90% being singletons. The ends were cut back, 1 base at V and 1 base at J, with 5 bases in the middle. The germline V gene encodes CDR1 SEHNR and CDR2 FQNEAQ (reference sequence). The CDR3 covers 13 residues. The V call is TRBV7-9, the J call TRBJ2-7; the D is unclear. The sample was PBMCs or T cells enriched from blood (not recorded which). The TCR sequence derives from a woman aged 30 to 39 with acute COVID-19. As DNA, the CDR3 is TGTGCCAGCAGCTTAGAGCTTTCCTACGAGCAGTACTTC. Translating gives CASSLELSYEQYF.